Shown below are 25 T cell receptor beta chains from a single sample sequenced in a study of PD-1 blockade in classical Hodgkin lymphoma. Sample time point: newly diagnosed, previously untreated cHL patient sample. Magnetic depletion of unwanted cells isolated CD4+ T cells from thawed PBMCs. The method was immunoSEQ multiplex PCR; TCRdb's version includes in-frame clones alone and lacks a portion of them. The repertoire holds under 35,000 clones, with about nine tenths as singletons. Sequencing used CD4+ T cells from blood. All receptors come from a human donor with classical Hodgkin lymphoma.

The V call is TRBV27, the J call TRBJ2-3; no clear D gene. The CDR3 length is 14 residues. The V end was cut by 5 bases, the J end by 0 bases, with 9 bases between. From germline, CDR1 is MNHEY and CDR2 SMNVEV (reference sequence). The CDR3 reads CASSRHQSTDTQYF. The CDR3 DNA reads TGTGCCAGCAGTCGACACCAAAGCACAGATACGCAGTATTTT.

V and J are TRBV2 and TRBJ1-5; D ambiguous. V was trimmed by 5 bases and J by 6 bases, leaving 5 bases between them. Looked up from germline, CDR1 is SNHLY and CDR2 is FYNNEI. The CDR3 spans 11 residues. CDR3 region: CASSLAQPQHF. In DNA form, the CDR3 reads TGTGCCAGCAGTTTGGCTCAGCCCCAGCATTTT.

This chain connects TRBV19 to TRBJ1-4; no definite D call. The germline gives CDR1 LNHDA, CDR2 SQIVND (reference sequence). Between the trimmed V and J ends, which lost 8 bases and 0 bases, there was a span of 13 bases. The CDR3 runs to 15 residues. This chain's CDR3 is CASSDPGSTNEKLFF. For the CDR3, the DNA is TGTGCCAGTTCTGACCCTGGCTCAACTAATGAAAAACTGTTTTTT.

This clone was seen just once. Here the CDR3 DNA reads TGTGCGTCAAAAGTCGGGGGGCCACCCACTGAAGCTTTCTTT. It codes for CASKVGGPPTEAFF. J is TRBJ1-1 and V is TRBV6-1, with D maybe TRBD1 (6 bases). The CDR3 runs to 14 residues. The germline CDR1 and CDR2 sequences are MNHNS and SASEGT.

This clone was observed a handful of times. The CDR3 DNA follows: TGCAGCGGAATCCGTCGGGCGAACACTGAAGCTTTCTTT. It codes for CSGIRRANTEAFF. V is TRBV29-1 and J is TRBJ1-1; D gene ambiguous. The V gene lost 7 bases and the J gene lost 1 base, with 13 bases spanning the gap. Germline V gene sequence: CDR1 SQVTM, CDR2 ANQGSEA. The CDR3 is 13 residues long.

In this sample, this clone turned up a few times. The chain links TRBV29-1 to TRBJ1-1; D gene ambiguous. The CDR3 spans 12 residues. CDR1 SQVTM and CDR2 ANQGSEA come from the germline V gene. V lost 5 bases, J lost 0 bases, and 7 bases lay in between. As DNA, the CDR3 is TGCAGCGTTATGGCGGTGAACACTGAAGCTTTCTTT. It translates to CSVMAVNTEAFF.

The V gene is TRBV28, the J gene TRBJ1-2; the D gene is possibly TRBD1 (5 bases). The CDR3 covers 15 residues. CDR1 is MDHEN and CDR2 is SYDVKM in the germline V gene. Trimming cost V 4 bases and J 4 bases, with 16 bases left between them. CDR3 loop: CASSSDPGAVYGYTF. The CDR3, as DNA: TGTGCCAGCAGTTCGGATCCCGGGGCTGTCTATGGCTACACCTTC.

J is TRBJ2-7 and V is TRBV30; D gene ambiguous. V lost 5 bases and J 4 bases, leaving 15 bases between the germline ends. The CDR3 sequence is 13 residues long. Per germline, CDR1 GTSNPN and CDR2 SVGIG (reference sequence). CDR3 loop: CAWWLSSYYEQYV. The CDR3, as DNA: TGTGCCTGGTGGTTGTCTAGTTATTACGAGCAGTACGTC.

The chain is built from TRBV10-3 and TRBJ2-2; D remains ambiguous. With 0 bases removed from V and 6 bases from J, the gap between germline ends came to 5 bases. The CDR3 covers 13 residues. The V gene's germline CDR1 is ENHRY and CDR2 SYGVKD. In DNA form, the CDR3 reads TGTGCCATCAGTGAGTCAAAGGCCGGGGAGCTGTTTTTT. This translates into CAISESKAGELFF.

DNA of the CDR3: TGTGCCAGCAGCCATAAATTAAGGCCGACATCCTCTGAAGCTTTCTTT. It specifies CASSHKLRPTSSEAFF. The chain joins TRBV11-1 to TRBJ1-1; D unclear. The V gene's germline CDR1 is SGHAT and CDR2 FQDESV (reference sequence). This CDR3 has 16 residues. V lost 5 bases and J lost 6, with 22 bases in between.

The chain links TRBV5-1 to TRBJ2-5, with 9 bases aligning to TRBD1. Germline assignment: CDR1 SGHRS and CDR2 YFSETQ. The V gene end was trimmed by 5 bases and the J gene end by 5 bases; junction bases not matched to a gene: 10. CDR3 length equals 15 residues. The CDR3 DNA follows: TGCGCCAGCAGTATACACAGGGGGCTGGGGGAGACCCAGTACTTC. It codes for CASSIHRGLGETQYF.

V and J are TRBV28 and TRBJ1-5; 8 positions match TRBD1. V dropped 6 bases and J dropped 9; count of bases not matched to a gene: 16. Germline lookup yields CDR1 MDHEN and CDR2 SYDVKM. The CDR3 runs to 16 residues. The CDR3 bases are TGTGCCAGCAGCGATAAGGACAGGGTTTCATCGTGGCCCCAGCATTTT. Its translation: CASSDKDRVSSWPQHF.

This chain uses TRBV9 with TRBJ2-2; tentatively, D is TRBD2 (5 bases). Germline V lookup: CDR1 SGDLS, CDR2 YYNGEE. This CDR3 has 12 amino acids. Trimming shortened V by 0 bases and J by 8 bases, and 5 bases separated the two germline ends. Here the CDR3 reads CASSVVAGELFF. The DNA of the CDR3 is TGTGCCAGCAGCGTAGTAGCGGGGGAGCTGTTTTTT.

V is TRBV23-1 and J is TRBJ2-1; 8 bases match TRBD2. TRBV23-1 is noted as an ORF with a role that remains uncertain. J was trimmed by 0 bases and V by 6 bases; bases with no gene match: 16. The CDR3 runs 19 residues. The CDR3 DNA reads as TGCGCCAGCAGGCACTCCAGACTAGCGAAACACTGCTCCTACAATGAGCAGTTCTTC. Translating it yields CASRHSRLAKHCSYNEQFF.

The CDR3 coding sequence is TGTGCCAGCAGCTCCTCCCCGACAGGGGCTAAGCAGTACTTC. Encoded protein: CASSSSPTGAKQYF. V and J are TRBV7-9 and TRBJ2-7; 8 bases fit TRBD1. The CDR3 extends over 14 amino acids. Germline lookup yields CDR1 SEHNR and CDR2 FQNEAQ (reference sequence). The V gene end was trimmed by 4 bases and the J gene end by 8 bases; junction bases not matched to a gene: 10. Drawing the rest from reference TRBV7-9 and TRBJ2-7, the complete variable domain is DTGVSQNPRHKITKRGQNVTFRCDPISEHNRLYWYRQTLGQGPEFLTYFQNEAQLEKSRLLSDRFSAERPKGSFSTLEIQRTEQGDSAMYLCASSSSPTGAKQYFGPGTRLTVT.

This chain links TRBV5-1 with TRBJ1-2, with no clear D. The CDR3 spans 12 residues. V gave up 0 bases and J gave up 4 bases, with 4 bases separating them. Looked up from germline, CDR1 is SGHRS and CDR2 is YFSETQ. The CDR3 DNA reads as TGCGCCAGCAGCTTGGTTGGCTATGGCTACACCTTC. This translates into CASSLVGYGYTF.

The chain carries TRBV2 and TRBJ2-3, with 14 bases identical to TRBD2. Germline V gives CDR1 SNHLY, CDR2 FYNNEI. The J segment lost 5 bases and the V segment lost 4 bases, leaving 5 bases of the junction unmatched. CDR3 size: 16 residues. CDR3 nucleotides: TGTGCCAGCAGTGTTGGACTAGCGGGAGGTGGAGATACGCAGTATTTT. It yields the protein CASSVGLAGGGDTQYF.

The gene calls are TRBV6-6 and TRBJ1-2, with 7 positions matching TRBD1. Trimming cost V 6 bases and J 5 bases; bases outside gene matches: 6. This CDR3 spans 13 amino acids. Germline-derived CDR1 and CDR2 are MNHNY and SVGAGI (reference sequence). The CDR3 here is CASSHDRVYGYTF. CDR3 DNA: TGTGCCAGCAGCCATGACAGGGTTTATGGCTACACCTTC.

The genes are TRBV5-1 and TRBJ2-3; TRBD2 matches 7 bases. V lost 4 bases to trimming and J lost 5 bases; unmatched junction nucleotides: 7. This CDR3 spans 14 amino acids. CDR1 is SGHRS, CDR2 YFSETQ, per germline. CDR3 nucleotide sequence: TGCGCCAGCAGCCCCGGACTAGGAGGAGATACGCAGTATTTT. It codes for CASSPGLGGDTQYF.

This chain links TRBV15 with TRBJ1-2; D not certain. There are 13 residues in the CDR3. Germline V gene lookup returns CDR1 LNHNV and CDR2 YYDKDF (reference sequence). Trimming shortened V by 0 bases and J by 7 bases, and 9 bases separated the two germline ends. CDR3 in amino acids: CATSRDRVGGYTF. CDR3 in DNA: TGTGCCACCAGCAGAGATCGGGTAGGTGGCTACACCTTC. The whole variable domain, filled in from reference TRBV15 and TRBJ1-2, reads DAMVIQNPRYQVTQFGKPVTLSCSQTLNHNVMYWYQQKSSQAPKLLFHYYDKDFNNEADTPDNFQSRRPNTSFCFLDIRSPGLGDTAMYLCATSRDRVGGYTFGSGTRLTVV.

The chain links TRBV28 to TRBJ1-1; no reliable D call. Germline values: CDR1 MDHEN, CDR2 SYDVKM. The germline V and J ends were trimmed by 6 bases and 6 bases, with 14 bases remaining between them. This CDR3 has 13 amino acids. CDR3 DNA sequence: TGTGCCAGCAGGATCGCCGAGTGGGCTGAAGCTTTCTTT. Translating it yields CASRIAEWAEAFF.

This chain links TRBV4-2 with TRBJ2-4, with D perhaps being TRBD1 or TRBD2 (6 bases each). V was pared by 4 bases and J by 8 bases, with 27 bases between. The CDR3 is 18 amino acids. The germline gives CDR1 LGHNA, CDR2 YNFKEQ. The CDR3 region has the DNA TGTGCCAGCAGCCCCGCTGGGGGGCAAGGCGGACCTAGGTACATTCAGTACTTC. Amino acids: CASSPAGGQGGPRYIQYF.

This sequence joins TRBV29-1 and TRBJ1-1, with D possibly being TRBD1 (5 bases). The CDR3 has 16 residues. Germline-derived CDR1 and CDR2 are SQVTM and ANQGSEA. The V end lost 4 bases, the J end lost 1 base, and 19 bases lay between the germline ends. CDR3 coding DNA: TGCAGCGTTGCGGGGCGGAGAGTGGATTCGAACACTGAAGCTTTCTTT. It codes for CSVAGRRVDSNTEAFF.

The J gene is TRBJ1-1, the V gene TRBV5-4; unclear D gene. The CDR3 consists of 15 residues. The germline V and J ends were trimmed by 0 bases and 4 bases, with 13 bases remaining between them. Germline lookup yields CDR1 SGHNT and CDR2 YYREEE (reference sequence). CDR3: CASSLAAGLSTEAFF. CDR3 DNA: TGTGCCAGCAGCTTGGCCGCCGGGCTGAGCACTGAAGCTTTCTTT.

The rearrangement links TRBV28 to TRBJ2-2; a possible D gene is TRBD1 (6 bases). CDR1 and CDR2 (germline): MDHEN, SYDVKM. Trimming shortened V by 3 bases and J by 3 bases, and 14 bases separated the two germline ends. This CDR3 region has 16 residues. This CDR3 reads CASSLTLGHYTGELFF. DNA of the CDR3: TGTGCCAGCAGTTTGACATTGGGACACTACACCGGGGAGCTGTTTTTT.